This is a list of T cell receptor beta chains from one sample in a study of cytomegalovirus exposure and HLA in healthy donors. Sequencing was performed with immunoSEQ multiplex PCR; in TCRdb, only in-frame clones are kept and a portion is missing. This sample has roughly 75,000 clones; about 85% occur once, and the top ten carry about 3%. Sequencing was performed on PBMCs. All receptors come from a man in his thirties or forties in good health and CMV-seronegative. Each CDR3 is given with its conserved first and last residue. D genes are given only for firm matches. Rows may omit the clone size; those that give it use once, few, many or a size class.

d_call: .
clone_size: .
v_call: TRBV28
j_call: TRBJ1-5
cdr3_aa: CASSGYSNQPQHF
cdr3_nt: TGTGCCAGCAGCGGGTATAGCAATCAGCCCCAGCATTTT

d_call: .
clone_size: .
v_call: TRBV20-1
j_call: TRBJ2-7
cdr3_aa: CSALELYEQYF
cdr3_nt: TGCAGTGCTCTGGAGCTCTACGAGCAGTACTTC

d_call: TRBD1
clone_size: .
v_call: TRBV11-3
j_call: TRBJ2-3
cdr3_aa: CASSDRDRSTDTQYF
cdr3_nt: TGTGCCAGCAGCGACCGGGACAGAAGCACAGATACGCAGTATTTT

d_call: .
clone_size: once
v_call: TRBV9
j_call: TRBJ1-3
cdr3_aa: CASSVATEGSLWGNTIYF
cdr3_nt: TGTGCCAGCAGCGTAGCTACCGAGGGCAGCCTTTGGGGAAACACCATATATTTT

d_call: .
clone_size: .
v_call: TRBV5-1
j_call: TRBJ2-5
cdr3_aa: CASSLNRPTAGETQYF
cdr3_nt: TGCGCCAGCAGCTTAAACCGACCCACTGCGGGGGAGACCCAGTACTTC

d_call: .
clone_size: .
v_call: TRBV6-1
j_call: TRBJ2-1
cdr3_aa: CASKLQGEVNEQFF
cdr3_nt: TGTGCCAGCAAGCTCCAGGGGGAGGTTAATGAGCAGTTCTTC

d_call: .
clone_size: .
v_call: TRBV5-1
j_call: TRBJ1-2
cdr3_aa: CASSLDSAMANYGYTF
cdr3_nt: TGCGCCAGCAGCTTGGACTCTGCAATGGCTAACTATGGCTACACCTTC

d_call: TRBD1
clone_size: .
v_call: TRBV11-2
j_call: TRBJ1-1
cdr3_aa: CASSLVLGQGAKNTEAFF
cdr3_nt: TGTGCCAGCAGCTTAGTACTTGGACAGGGGGCGAAAAACACTGAAGCTTTCTTT

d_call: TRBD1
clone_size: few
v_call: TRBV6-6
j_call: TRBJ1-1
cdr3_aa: CASGPRGRTEAFF
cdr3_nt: TGTGCCAGCGGCCCCAGGGGGAGGACTGAAGCTTTCTTT

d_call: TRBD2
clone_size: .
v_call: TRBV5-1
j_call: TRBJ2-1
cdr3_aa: CASSYLAEYSYNEQFF
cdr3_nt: TGCGCCAGCAGCTATCTAGCGGAGTATTCATACAATGAGCAGTTCTTC

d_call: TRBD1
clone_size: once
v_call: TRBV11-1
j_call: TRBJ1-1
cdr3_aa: CASRRRQGNTEAFF
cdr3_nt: TGTGCCAGCAGACGTCGACAGGGGAACACTGAAGCTTTCTTT

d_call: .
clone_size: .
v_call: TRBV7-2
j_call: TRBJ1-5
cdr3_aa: CASSLGSTGLEQPQHF
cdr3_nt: TGTGCCAGCAGTTTGGGCAGTACAGGGTTAGAGCAGCCCCAGCATTTT

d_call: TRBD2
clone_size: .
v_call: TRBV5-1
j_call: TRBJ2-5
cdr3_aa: CASSLGAGGPQETQYF
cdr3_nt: TGCGCCAGCAGCTTGGGCGCGGGAGGCCCTCAAGAGACCCAGTACTTC

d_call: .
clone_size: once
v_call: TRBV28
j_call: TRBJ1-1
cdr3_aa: CASSLGARNTEAFF
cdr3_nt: TGTGCCAGCAGCCTAGGGGCCAGGAACACTGAAGCTTTCTTT

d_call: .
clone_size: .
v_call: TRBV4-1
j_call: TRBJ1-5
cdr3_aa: CASSPTGGGNQPQHF
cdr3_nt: TGCGCCAGCAGCCCGACGGGAGGCGGCAATCAGCCCCAGCATTTT

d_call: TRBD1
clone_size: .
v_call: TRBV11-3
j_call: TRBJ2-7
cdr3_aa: CASSTGAGQGEQYF
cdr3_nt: TGTGCCAGCAGCACGGGAGCCGGACAGGGTGAGCAGTACTTC

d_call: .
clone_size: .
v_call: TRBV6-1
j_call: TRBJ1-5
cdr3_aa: CASSEQGQPQHF
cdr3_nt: TGTGCCAGCAGTGAACAGGGACAGCCCCAGCATTTT

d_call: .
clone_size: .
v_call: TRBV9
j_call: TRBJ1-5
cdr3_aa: CASSEGITGNQPQHF
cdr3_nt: TGTGCCAGCAGCGAGGGGATAACAGGCAATCAGCCCCAGCATTTT

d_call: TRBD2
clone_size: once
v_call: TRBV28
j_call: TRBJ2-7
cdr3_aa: CASSSGLAGSGSYEQYF
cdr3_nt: TGTGCCAGCAGTTCGGGACTAGCGGGGTCAGGATCCTACGAGCAGTACTTC

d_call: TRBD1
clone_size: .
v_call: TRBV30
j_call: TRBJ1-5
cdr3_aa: CAWSAGGVSNQPQHF
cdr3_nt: TGTGCCTGGAGTGCAGGGGGCGTTAGCAATCAGCCCCAGCATTTT

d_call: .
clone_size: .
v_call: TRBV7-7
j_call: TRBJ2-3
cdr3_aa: CASSLQPGTDTQYF
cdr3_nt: TGTGCCAGCAGCTTACAACCGGGCACAGATACGCAGTATTTT

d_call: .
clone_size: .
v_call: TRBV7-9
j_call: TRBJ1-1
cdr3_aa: CASSDLTQSEAFF
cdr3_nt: TGTGCCAGCAGCGACTTAACCCAGAGTGAAGCTTTCTTT

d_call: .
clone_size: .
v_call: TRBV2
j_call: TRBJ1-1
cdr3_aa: CASSEEQNTEAFF
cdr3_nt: TGTGCCAGCAGTGAAGAGCAGAACACTGAAGCTTTCTTT

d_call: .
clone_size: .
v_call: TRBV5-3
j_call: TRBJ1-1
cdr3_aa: CARSQGWYTEAFF
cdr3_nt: TGTGCCAGAAGCCAGGGGTGGTACACTGAAGCTTTCTTT

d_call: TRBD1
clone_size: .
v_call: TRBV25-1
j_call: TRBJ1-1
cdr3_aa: CASSVTGMNTEAFF
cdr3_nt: TGTGCCAGCAGTGTGACAGGGATGAACACTGAAGCTTTCTTT

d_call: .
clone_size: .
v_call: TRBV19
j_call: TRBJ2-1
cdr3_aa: CASTPLRAPNNEQFF
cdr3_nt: TGTGCCAGTACCCCATTGAGGGCGCCGAACAATGAGCAGTTCTTC

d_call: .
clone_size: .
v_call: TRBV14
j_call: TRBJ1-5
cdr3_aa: CASSQDGPDTTVSGVSNQPQHF
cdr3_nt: TGTGCCAGCAGCCAAGATGGGCCGGACACGACCGTTTCGGGTGTAAGCAATCAGCCCCAGCATTTT

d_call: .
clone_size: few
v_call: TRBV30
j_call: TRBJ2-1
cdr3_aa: CAWSRQGSQFF
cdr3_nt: TGTGCCTGGAGTAGGCAGGGTAGTCAGTTCTTC

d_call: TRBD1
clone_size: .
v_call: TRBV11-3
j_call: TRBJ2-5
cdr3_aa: CASSRRISTGVETQYF
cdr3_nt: TGTGCCAGCAGCCGAAGAATTTCTACAGGGGTAGAGACCCAGTACTTC

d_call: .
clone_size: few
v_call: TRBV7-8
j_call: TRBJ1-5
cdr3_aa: CASSPTGNQPQHF
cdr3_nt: TGTGCCAGCAGTCCTACAGGGAATCAGCCCCAGCATTTT

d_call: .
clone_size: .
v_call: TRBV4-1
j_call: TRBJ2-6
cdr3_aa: CASSQDQISGANVLTF
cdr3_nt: TGCGCCAGCAGCCAAGATCAGATCTCTGGGGCCAACGTCCTGACTTTC

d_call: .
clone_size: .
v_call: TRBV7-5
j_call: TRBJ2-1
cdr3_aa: CVRLASAEFLNEQFF
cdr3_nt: TGTGTCAGATTAGCCTCAGCGGAATTTCTCAATGAGCAGTTCTTC

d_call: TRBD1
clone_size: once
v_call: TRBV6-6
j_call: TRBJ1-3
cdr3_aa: CASRQDRGNTIYF
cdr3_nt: TGTGCCAGCAGACAGGACAGGGGAAACACCATATATTTT

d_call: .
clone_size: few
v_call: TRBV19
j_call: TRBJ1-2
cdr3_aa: CASTHLMRGKSYGYTF
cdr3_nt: TGTGCCAGTACCCACTTGATGCGGGGCAAGTCGTATGGCTACACCTTC

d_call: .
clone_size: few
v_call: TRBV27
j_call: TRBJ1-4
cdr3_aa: CASSLSTTNEKLFF
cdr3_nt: TGTGCCAGCAGTTTATCTACAACTAATGAAAAACTGTTTTTT

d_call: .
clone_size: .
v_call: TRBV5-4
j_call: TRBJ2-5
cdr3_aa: CASSLGQRGETQYF
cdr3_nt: TGTGCCAGCAGCTTGGGGCAGCGCGGAGAGACCCAGTACTTC

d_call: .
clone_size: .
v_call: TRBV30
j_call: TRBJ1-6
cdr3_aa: CAWNLRGNNSPLHF
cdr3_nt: TGTGCCTGGAATCTGAGAGGGAATAATTCACCCCTCCACTTT

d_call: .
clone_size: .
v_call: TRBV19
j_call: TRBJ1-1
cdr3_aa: CASSITGSTEAFF
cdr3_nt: TGTGCCAGTAGTATCACAGGGTCCACTGAAGCTTTCTTT

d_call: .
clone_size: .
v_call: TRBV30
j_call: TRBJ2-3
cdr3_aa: CAWRVGTAYTDTQYF
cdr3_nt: TGTGCCTGGAGAGTGGGTACAGCCTACACAGATACGCAGTATTTT

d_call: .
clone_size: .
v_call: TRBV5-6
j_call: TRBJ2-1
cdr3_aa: CASSSTGGLFYNEQFF
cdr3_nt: TGTGCCAGCAGCTCGACCGGGGGTCTATTCTACAATGAGCAGTTCTTC

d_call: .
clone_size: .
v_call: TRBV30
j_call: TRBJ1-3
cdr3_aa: CAYTGLSGNTIYF
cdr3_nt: TGTGCTTACACAGGGTTATCTGGAAACACCATATATTTT

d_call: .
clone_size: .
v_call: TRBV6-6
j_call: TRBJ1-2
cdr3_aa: CASETTTKLNYGYTF
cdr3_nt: TGTGCCAGTGAAACGACAACGAAACTGAACTATGGCTACACCTTC

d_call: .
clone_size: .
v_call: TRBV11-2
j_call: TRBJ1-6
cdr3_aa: CASSLGGGGRRNSPLHF
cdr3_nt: TGTGCCAGCAGCTTAGGAGGCGGGGGGCGCCGGAATTCACCCCTCCACTTT

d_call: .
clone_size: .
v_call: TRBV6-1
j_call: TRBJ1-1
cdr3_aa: CASSPRQNTEAFF
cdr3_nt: TGTGCCAGCAGTCCTCGACAGAACACTGAAGCTTTCTTT

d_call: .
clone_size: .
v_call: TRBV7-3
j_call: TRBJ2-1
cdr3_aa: CASSLTQDSLDEQFF
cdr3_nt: TGTGCCAGCAGCTTAACCCAGGACTCATTGGATGAGCAGTTCTTC

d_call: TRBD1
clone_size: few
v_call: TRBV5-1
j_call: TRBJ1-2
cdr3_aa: CASSPGTGGNYGYTF
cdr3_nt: TGCGCCAGCAGCCCGGGGACAGGGGGTAACTATGGCTACACCTTC

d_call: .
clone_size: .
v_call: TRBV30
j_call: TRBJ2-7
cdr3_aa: CAWSLTGNSYEQYF
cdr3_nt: TGTGCCTGGAGTTTGACGGGAAACTCCTACGAGCAGTACTTC

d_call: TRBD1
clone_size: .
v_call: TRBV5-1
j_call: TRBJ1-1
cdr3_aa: CASSLLTDRGEAFF
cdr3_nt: TGCGCCAGCAGCTTGTTGACGGACAGGGGGGAAGCTTTCTTT

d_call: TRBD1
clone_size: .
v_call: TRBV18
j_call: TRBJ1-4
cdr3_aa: CASSQGQGGSEKLFF
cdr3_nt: TGTGCCAGCTCCCAGGGACAGGGAGGAAGTGAAAAACTGTTTTTT

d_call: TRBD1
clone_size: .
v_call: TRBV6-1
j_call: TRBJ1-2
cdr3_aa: CASRDTGGVDYGYTF
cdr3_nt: TGTGCCAGCAGAGATACAGGGGGGGTAGACTATGGCTACACCTTC

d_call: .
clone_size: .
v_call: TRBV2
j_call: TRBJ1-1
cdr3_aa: CASSGMGEGAFF
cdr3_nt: TGTGCCAGCAGTGGTATGGGAGAGGGAGCTTTCTTT

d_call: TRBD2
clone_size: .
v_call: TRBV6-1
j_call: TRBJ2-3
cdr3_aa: CASSEVGRLAGFTDTQYF
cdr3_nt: TGTGCCAGCAGTGAAGTAGGAAGACTAGCGGGTTTCACAGATACGCAGTATTTT

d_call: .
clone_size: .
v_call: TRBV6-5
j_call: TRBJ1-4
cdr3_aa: CASSYSLGQEKLFF
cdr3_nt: TGTGCCAGCAGTTACTCTCTGGGGCAGGAAAAACTGTTTTTT

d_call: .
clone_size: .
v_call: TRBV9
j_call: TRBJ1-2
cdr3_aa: CASSSRTESYGYTF
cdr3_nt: TGTGCCAGCAGCTCCCGGACAGAGAGCTATGGCTACACCTTC

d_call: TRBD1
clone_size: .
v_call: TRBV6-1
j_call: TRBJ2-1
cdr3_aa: CASSDAGQGTNEQFF
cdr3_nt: TGTGCCAGCAGTGACGCGGGACAGGGGACGAATGAGCAGTTCTTC

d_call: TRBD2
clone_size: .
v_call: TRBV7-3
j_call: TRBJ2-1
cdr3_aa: CASSLGDAGGQFF
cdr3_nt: TGTGCCAGCAGCTTGGGTGATGCGGGAGGGCAGTTCTTC

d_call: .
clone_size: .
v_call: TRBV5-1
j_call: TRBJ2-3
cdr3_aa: CASSPPGGRSTDTQYF
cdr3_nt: TGCGCCAGCAGCCCGCCCGGGGGAAGAAGCACAGATACGCAGTATTTT

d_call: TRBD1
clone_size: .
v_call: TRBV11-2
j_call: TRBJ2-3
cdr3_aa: CASSSLEGAGTDTQYF
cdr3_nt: TGTGCCAGCAGCTCGCTAGAGGGGGCAGGGACAGATACGCAGTATTTT

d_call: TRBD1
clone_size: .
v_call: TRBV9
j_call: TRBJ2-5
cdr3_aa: CASSIGTGETQYF
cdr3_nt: TGTGCCAGCAGCATCGGGACAGGGGAGACCCAGTACTTC

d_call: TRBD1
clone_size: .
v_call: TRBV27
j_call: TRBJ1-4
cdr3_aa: CASSPRRQGYNEKLFF
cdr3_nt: TGTGCCAGCAGTCCTAGACGACAGGGTTATAATGAAAAACTGTTTTTT